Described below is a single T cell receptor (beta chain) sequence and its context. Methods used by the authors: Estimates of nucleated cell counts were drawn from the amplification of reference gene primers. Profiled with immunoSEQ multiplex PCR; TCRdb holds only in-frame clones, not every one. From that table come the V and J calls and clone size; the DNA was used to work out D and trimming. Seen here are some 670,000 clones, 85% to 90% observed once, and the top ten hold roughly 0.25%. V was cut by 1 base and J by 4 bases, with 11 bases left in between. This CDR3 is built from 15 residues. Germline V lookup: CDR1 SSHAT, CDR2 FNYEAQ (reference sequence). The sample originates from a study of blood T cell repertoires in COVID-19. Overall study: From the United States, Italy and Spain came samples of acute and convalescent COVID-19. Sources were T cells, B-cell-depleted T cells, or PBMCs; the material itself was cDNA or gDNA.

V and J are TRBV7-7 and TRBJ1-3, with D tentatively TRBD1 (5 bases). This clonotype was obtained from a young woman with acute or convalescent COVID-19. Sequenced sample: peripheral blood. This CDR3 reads CASSLDAGPGNTIYF. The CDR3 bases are TGTGCCAGCAGCTTAGATGCGGGGCCGGGAAACACCATATATTTT.